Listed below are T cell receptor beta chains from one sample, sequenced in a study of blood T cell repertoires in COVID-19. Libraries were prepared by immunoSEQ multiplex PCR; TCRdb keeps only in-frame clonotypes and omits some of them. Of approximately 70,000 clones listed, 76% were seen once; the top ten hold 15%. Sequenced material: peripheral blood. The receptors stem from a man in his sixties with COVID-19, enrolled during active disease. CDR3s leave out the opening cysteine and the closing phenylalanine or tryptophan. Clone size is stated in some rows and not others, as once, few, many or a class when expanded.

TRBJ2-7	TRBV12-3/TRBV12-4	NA	ASSPGTSGSRY
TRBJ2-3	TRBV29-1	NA	SASSGASTDTQY
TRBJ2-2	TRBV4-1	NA	ASSLLVRTGELF
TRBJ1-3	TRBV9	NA	ASSAEQGALGNTIY
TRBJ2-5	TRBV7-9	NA	ASSPGQGETQY
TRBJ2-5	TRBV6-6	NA	ASSYPGRGQETQY
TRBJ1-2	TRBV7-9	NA	ASSSPPSNYGYT
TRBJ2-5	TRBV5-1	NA	ASSFGSGSGETQY
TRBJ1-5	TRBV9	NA	ASSPGGREGQPQH
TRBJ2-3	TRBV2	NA	ASSGLAGLTDTQY
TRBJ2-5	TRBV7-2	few	ASSLGTSGGETQY
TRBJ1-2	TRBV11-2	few	ASSLDRAGDGYT
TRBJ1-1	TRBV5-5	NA	ASSLSDRGFGTEAF
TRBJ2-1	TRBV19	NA	ASNSLAGGEWEQF
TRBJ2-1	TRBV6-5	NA	ASRLAGLNEQF
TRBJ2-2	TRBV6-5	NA	ASSYATGEDGELF
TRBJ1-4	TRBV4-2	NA	ASSQERGEKLF
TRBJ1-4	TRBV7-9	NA	ASSLAQGRGEKLF
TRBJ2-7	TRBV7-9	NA	ASSHSRGPTSTREQY
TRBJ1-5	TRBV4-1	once	ASSHRFDRDNQPQH
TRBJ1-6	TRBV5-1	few	ASSSGTGDNSPLH
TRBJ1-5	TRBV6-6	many	ASSLEQHQPQH
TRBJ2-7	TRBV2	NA	ASRPDYALSYEQY
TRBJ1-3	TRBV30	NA	AWSVHGGSGNTIY
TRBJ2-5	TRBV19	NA	ATTDRGKYPQETQY
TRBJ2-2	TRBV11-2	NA	ASSYQAAGAGELF
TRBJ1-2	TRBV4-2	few	ASSPRQDPLRGYT
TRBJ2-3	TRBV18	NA	ASSFTSGRGTDTQY
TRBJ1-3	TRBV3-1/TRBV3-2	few	ASCSFRGPGNTIY
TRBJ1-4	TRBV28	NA	ASTETQFNEKLF
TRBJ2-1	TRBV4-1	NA	ASSQYVQGALEQF
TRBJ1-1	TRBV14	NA	ASSLHSVDTEAF
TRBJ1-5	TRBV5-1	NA	ASSLAGGDYQPQH
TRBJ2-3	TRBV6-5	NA	ASKPGADTQY
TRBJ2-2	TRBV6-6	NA	ASSYEGELF
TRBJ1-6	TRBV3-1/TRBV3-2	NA	ASSQEWDRNSPLH
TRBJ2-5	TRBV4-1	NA	ASSQDPQRGGHETQY
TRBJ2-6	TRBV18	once	ASSPPSTGAGANVLT
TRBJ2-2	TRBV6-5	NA	ASTQGSGELF
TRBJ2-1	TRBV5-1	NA	ASSWGAGGPYNEQF
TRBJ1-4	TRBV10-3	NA	AISDSSGNEKLF
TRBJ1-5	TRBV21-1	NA	ASSKAARLRNQPQH
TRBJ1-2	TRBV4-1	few	ASSQASSDNYGYT
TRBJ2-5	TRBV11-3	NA	ASSFSPGGQETQY
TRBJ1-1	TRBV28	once	ASSSDQGAASQAF
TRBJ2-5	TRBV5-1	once	ASSLGGLAIAETQY
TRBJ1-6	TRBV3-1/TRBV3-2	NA	ASSPDPGSGSPLH
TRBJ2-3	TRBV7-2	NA	ASSFSGREQY
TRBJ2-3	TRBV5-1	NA	ASNLGGRTTDTQY
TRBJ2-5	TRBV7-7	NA	ASSLGAGRVETQY